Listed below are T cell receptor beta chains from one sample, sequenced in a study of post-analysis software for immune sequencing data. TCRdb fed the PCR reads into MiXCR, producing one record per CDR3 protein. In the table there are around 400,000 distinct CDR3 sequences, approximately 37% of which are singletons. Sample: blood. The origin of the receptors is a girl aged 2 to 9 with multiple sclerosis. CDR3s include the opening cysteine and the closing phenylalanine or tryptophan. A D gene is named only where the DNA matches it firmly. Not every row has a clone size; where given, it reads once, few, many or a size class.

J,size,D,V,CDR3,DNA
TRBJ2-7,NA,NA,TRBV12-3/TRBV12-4,CASSFWGGGAGTYEQYF,TGTGCCAGCAGTTTTTGGGGTGGGGGCGCGGGTACGTACGAGCAGTACTTC
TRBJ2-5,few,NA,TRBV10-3,CAISRGGETQYF,TGTGCCATTTCCCGGGGCGGAGAGACCCAGTACTTC
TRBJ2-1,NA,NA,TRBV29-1,CSVEGTGEQFF,TGCAGCGTTGAGGGGACGGGTGAGCAGTTCTTC
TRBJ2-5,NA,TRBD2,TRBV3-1,CASSDSGRSETQYF,TGTGCCAGCAGCGATAGCGGGAGGAGCGAGACCCAGTACTTC
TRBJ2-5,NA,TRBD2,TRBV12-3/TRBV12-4,CASSFASGVQETQYF,TGTGCCAGCAGTTTCGCTAGCGGGGTCCAAGAGACCCAGTACTTC
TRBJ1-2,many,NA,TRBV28,CASSPDRNYGYTF,TGTGCCAGCAGCCCTGACAGGAACTATGGCTACACCTTC
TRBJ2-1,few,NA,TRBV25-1,CASSERGRSYNEQFF,TGTGCCAGCAGTGAAAGGGGGAGGTCCTACAATGAGCAGTTCTTC
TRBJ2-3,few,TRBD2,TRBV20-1,CSAHSGYTQYF,TGCAGTGCCCATAGCGGGTATACGCAGTATTTT
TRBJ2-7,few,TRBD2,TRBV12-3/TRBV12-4,CASSQRLAGRSYEQYF,TGTGCCAGCAGCCAAAGACTAGCGGGAAGGTCCTACGAGCAGTACTTC
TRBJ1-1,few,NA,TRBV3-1,CASSPPIPLRRNTEAFF,TGTGCCAGCAGCCCTCCCATACCCCTTCGACGGAACACTGAAGCTTTCTTT
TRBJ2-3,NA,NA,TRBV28,CASSSPLLGAADTQYF,TGTGCCAGCAGTTCCCCCCTCCTCGGTGCGGCAGATACGCAGTATTTT
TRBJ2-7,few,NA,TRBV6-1,CASSEYGETYEQYF,TGTGCCAGCAGTGAATACGGGGAGACCTACGAGCAGTACTTC
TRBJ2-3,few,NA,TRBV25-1,CASSDNWGLTDAQYF,TGTGCCAGCAGTGACAACTGGGGCTTGACAGATGCGCAGTATTTT
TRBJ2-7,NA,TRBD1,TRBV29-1,CSVRDRALTSYEQYF,TGCAGCGTTCGAGACAGGGCCCTCACTTCCTACGAGCAGTACTTC
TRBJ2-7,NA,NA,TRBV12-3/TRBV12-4,CASSQVRAHEQYF,TGTGCCAGCAGCCAGGTCCGGGCCCACGAGCAGTACTTC
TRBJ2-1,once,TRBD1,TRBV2,CASTGTGGNEQFF,TGTGCCAGCACCGGGACAGGGGGCAATGAGCAGTTCTTC
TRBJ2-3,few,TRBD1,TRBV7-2,CASSFGGQGTDTQYF,TGTGCCAGCAGCTTCGGAGGACAGGGCACAGATACGCAGTATTTT
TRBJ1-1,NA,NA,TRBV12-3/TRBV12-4,CASRRQLNTEAFF,TGTGCCAGCAGGAGACAGCTGAACACTGAAGCTTTCTTT
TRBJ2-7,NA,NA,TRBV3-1,CASSQHEWGASYEQYF,TGTGCCAGCAGCCAACATGAATGGGGGGCGTCCTACGAGCAGTACTTC
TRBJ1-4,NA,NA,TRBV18,CAGSPPPAANEKLFF,TGTGCCGGCTCACCACCTCCGGCAGCTAATGAAAAACTGTTTTTT
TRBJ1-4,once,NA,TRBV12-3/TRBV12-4,CASSSLDEKLFF,TGTGCCAGCAGTTCCCTGGATGAAAAACTGTTTTTT
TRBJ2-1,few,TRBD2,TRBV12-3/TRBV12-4,CASSSVLAGGGEQFF,TGTGCCAGTTCTTCTGTCCTAGCGGGGGGCGGGGAGCAGTTCTTC
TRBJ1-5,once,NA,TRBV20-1,CSARAQTVRNQPQHF,TGCAGTGCTAGAGCCCAGACAGTTAGGAATCAGCCCCAGCATTTT